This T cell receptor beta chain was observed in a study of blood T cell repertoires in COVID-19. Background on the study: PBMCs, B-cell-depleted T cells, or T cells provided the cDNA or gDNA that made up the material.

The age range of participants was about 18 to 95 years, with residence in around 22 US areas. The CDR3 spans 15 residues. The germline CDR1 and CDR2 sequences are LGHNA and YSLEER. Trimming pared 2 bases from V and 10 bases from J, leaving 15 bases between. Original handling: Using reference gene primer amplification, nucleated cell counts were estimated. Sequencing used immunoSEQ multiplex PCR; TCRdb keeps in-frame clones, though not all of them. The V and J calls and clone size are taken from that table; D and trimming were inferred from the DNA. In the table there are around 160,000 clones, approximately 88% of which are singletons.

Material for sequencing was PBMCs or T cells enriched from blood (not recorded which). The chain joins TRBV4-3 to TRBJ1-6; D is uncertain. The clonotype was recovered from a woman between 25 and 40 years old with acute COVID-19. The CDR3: CASSQSPVGESPLHF. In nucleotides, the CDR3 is TGCGCCAGCAGCCAAAGCCCCGTCGGGGAATCACCCCTCCACTTT.